The 17 T cell receptor beta chains reported below all come from one sample, sequenced in a study of blood T cell repertoires in COVID-19. Using immunoSEQ multiplex PCR, the repertoire was profiled, and TCRdb retains in-frame clones only, with some absent. This repertoire shows about 57,000 clones, roughly four fifths found once; its top ten account for around 8.7%. The sequencing sample was made of peripheral blood. The receptors derive from a woman older than 75 with acute or convalescent COVID-19.

The chain couples TRBV6-4 to TRBJ1-2; 8 nucleotides align to TRBD1. J was trimmed by 4 bases and V by 0 bases; bases with no gene match: 22. Germline V gives CDR1 MRHNA, CDR2 SNTAGT. This CDR3 is 21 amino acids long. CDR3 in DNA: TGTGCCAGCAGTGACTCTCAGACAGGGGAGGGTCGTAGACTTTTAGCCTATGGCTACACCTTC. Its protein product is CASSDSQTGEGRRLLAYGYTF.

The genes are TRBV3-1 (or the pseudogene TRBV3-2) and TRBJ2-1, with 12 bases matching TRBD2. Per the germline V gene, CDR1 is LGHDT and CDR2 is YNNKEL (reference sequence). This CDR3 has 18 residues. Trimming removed 0 bases from V and 4 bases from J; junction bases left unmatched: 7. The CDR3 nucleotides are TGTGCCAGCAGCCAAGATGGGACTAGCGGGTGGTCATACAATGAGCAGTTCTTC. Protein: CASSQDGTSGWSYNEQFF.

The V gene is TRBV7-8, the J gene TRBJ2-7; TRBD2 matches at 7 bases. Germline V CDR1 and CDR2: SGHVS, FQNEAQ. CDR3 size: 12 residues. With 5 bases clipped from V and 7 bases from J, the junction kept 5 bases outside the gene matches. As DNA, the CDR3 is TGTGCCAGCAGCCCGTGGGGGGGAGAGCAGTACTTC. It yields the protein CASSPWGGEQYF.

The rearrangement uses TRBV12-5 and TRBJ1-5, with 12 bases fitting TRBD1. The junction had 6 bases not matched to a gene; V was cut back by 5 bases and J by 1 base. Germline lookup yields CDR1 LGHNT and CDR2 FRNRAP. This CDR3 spans 17 amino acids. CDR3 DNA sequence: TGTGCTAGTGGTAAGGGGACAGGGGGCGGGAGCAATCAGCCCCAGCATTTT. Amino acid sequence: CASGKGTGGGSNQPQHF.

The chain combines TRBV5-1 with TRBJ1-2; maybe TRBD1 (5 bases). The germline gives CDR1 SGHRS, CDR2 YFSETQ. V was shortened by 0 bases and J by 4 bases, with 13 bases between the two germline ends. The CDR3 has 15 amino acids. The CDR3 here is CASSLGAGPGYGYTF. DNA of the CDR3: TGCGCCAGCAGCTTGGGGGCAGGGCCAGGCTATGGCTACACCTTC.

The gene calls are TRBV27 and TRBJ1-6; no reliable D call. This CDR3 region has 13 residues. Germline lookup yields CDR1 MNHEY and CDR2 SMNVEV (reference sequence). The ends were cut back, 2 bases at V and 9 bases at J, with 8 bases in the middle. CDR3 DNA: TGTGCCAGCAGTTTAAGGGAGGGTTCACCCCTCCACTTT. It encodes CASSLREGSPLHF.

DNA for the CDR3: TGTGCCAGCGTACCGACTAGCGGGAGCAATGAGCAGTTCTTC. Translation gives CASVPTSGSNEQFF. The chain combines TRBV4-2 with TRBJ2-1; 12 bases match TRBD2. Germline CDR1 is LGHNA and CDR2 is YNFKEQ. V shed 8 bases and J 6 bases; nucleotides not matched to a gene: 5. This CDR3 has 14 amino acids.

CDR3 in DNA: TGTGCCAGTAGTATAGCCGGACTGCCGAACACTGAAGCTTTCTTT. Its protein is CASSIAGLPNTEAFF. The chain couples TRBV19 to TRBJ1-1, with D unclear. V was cut by 1 base and J by 1 base, with 10 bases left in between. The CDR3 extends over 15 amino acids. Germline V gene data show CDR1 as LNHDA and CDR2 as SQIVND (reference sequence). Filled out from reference TRBV19 and TRBJ1-1, the complete variable domain reads DGGITQSPKYLFRKEGQNVTLSCEQNLNHDAMYWYRQDPGQGLRLIYYSQIVNDFQKGDIAEGYSVSREKKESFPLTVTSAQKNPTAFYLCASSIAGLPNTEAFFGQGTRLTVV.

The rearrangement uses TRBV12-5 and TRBJ2-1; 11 bases agree with TRBD2. The CDR3 extends over 19 amino acids. V lost 0 bases and J lost 3; bases outside the gene matches: 10. Germline assignment: CDR1 LGHNT and CDR2 FRNRAP. In DNA, the CDR3 is TGTGCTAGTGGTTTGGTTCGATCCGTGGGACTAGCGGACTACAATGAGCAGTTCTTC. Protein sequence: CASGLVRSVGLADYNEQFF. Together with reference TRBV12-5 and TRBJ2-1, the CDR3 gives the full variable domain: DARVTQTPRHKVTEMGQEVTMRCQPILGHNTVFWYRQTMMQGLELLAYFRNRAPLDDSGMPKDRFSAEMPDATLATLKIQPSEPRDSAVYFCASGLVRSVGLADYNEQFFGPGTRLTVL.

This chain's CDR3 is CASSTGGYGYTF. CDR3 DNA: TGCGCCAGCAGCACAGGGGGCTATGGCTACACCTTC. The chain combines TRBV5-1 with TRBJ1-2; the match to TRBD1 covers 8 bases. Losses at the gene ends were 4 bases for V and 4 bases for J; bases not matched to a gene: 0. CDR1 SGHRS and CDR2 YFSETQ come from the germline V gene. The CDR3 consists of 12 residues.

The chain links TRBV5-6 to TRBJ1-2; 9 bases map to TRBD1. The CDR3 extends over 14 amino acids. The J segment lost 5 bases and the V segment lost 3 bases, leaving 5 bases of the junction unmatched. Germline assignment: CDR1 SGHDT and CDR2 YYEEEE. The CDR3 loop is CASSSTGGLYGYTF. CDR3 bases: TGTGCCAGCAGCTCAACAGGGGGCCTGTATGGCTACACCTTC.

V is TRBV14 and J is TRBJ2-7, with TRBD1 identical over 8 bases. V shed 1 base and J 4 bases; nucleotides not matched to a gene: 0. This CDR3 has 13 amino acids. Germline values: CDR1 SGHDN, CDR2 FVKESK. CDR3: CASSQGTGYEQYF. For the CDR3, the DNA is TGTGCCAGCAGCCAAGGGACAGGGTACGAGCAGTACTTC.

This rearrangement joins TRBV27 to TRBJ2-7; 7 bases agree with TRBD1. CDR3 length equals 14 residues. Germline CDR1 reads MNHEY; CDR2 reads SMNVEV (reference sequence). V was clipped by 0 bases and J by 6 bases; unmatched bases: 5. The CDR3 sequence is CASSLSRGRFEQYF. The CDR3 DNA reads as TGTGCCAGCAGTTTATCTAGGGGGCGTTTCGAGCAGTACTTC.

This chain links TRBV5-4 with TRBJ2-5; D is perhaps TRBD1 (5 bases). Per germline, CDR1 SGHNT and CDR2 YYREEE (reference sequence). The CDR3 is made up of 16 amino acids. V lost 4 bases to trimming and J lost 1 base, with 17 bases between them. The CDR3 protein is CASSPRVDSPQETQYF. The CDR3 region has the DNA TGTGCCAGCAGCCCCAGGGTCGATAGTCCCCAAGAGACCCAGTACTTC.

The V gene is TRBV4-1, the J gene TRBJ2-1, with 14 bases fitting TRBD2. The germline V gene has CDR1 MGHRA and CDR2 YSYEKL. The CDR3 consists of 15 residues. The trim removed 5 bases at V and 14 bases at J, leaving 11 bases unmatched. CDR3 DNA sequence: TGCGCCAGCAGCGTCGGGACTAGCGGGAGCCCTCGGGAGTTCTTC. This translates into CASSVGTSGSPREFF.

Only one count was recorded for this clone. This rearrangement joins TRBV18 to TRBJ1-1; TRBD1 matches 8 bases. V lost 2 bases to trimming and J lost 2 bases; unmatched junction nucleotides: 7. This CDR3 is 16 amino acids long. CDR1 and CDR2 (germline): KGHSH, LQKENI. The CDR3 nucleotides read TGTGCCAGCTCACCAAGACAGGGGAATGGAAACACTGAAGCTTTCTTT. Protein sequence: CASSPRQGNGNTEAFF.

The gene calls are TRBV6-1 and TRBJ2-7, with 7 bases aligning to TRBD2. In germline, CDR1 is MNHNS, CDR2 SASEGT. This CDR3 comprises 18 residues. V lost 0 bases to trimming and J lost 0 bases; unmatched junction nucleotides: 11. CDR3 protein: CASSEAIGGAGSSYEQYF. CDR3 nucleotide sequence: TGTGCCAGCAGTGAAGCAATCGGAGGAGCGGGGAGCTCCTACGAGCAGTACTTC.